Listed below are T cell receptor beta chains from one sample, sequenced in a study of immune evolution from preneoplasia to lung adenocarcinoma. Sequencing used immunoSEQ multiplex PCR; TCRdb keeps in-frame clones, though not all of them. The table lists 4,500 to 5,000 clones, about four fifths of them singletons, with about 9.9% in the top ten. The sample consisted of FFPE adjacent normal lung tissue. Source of these receptors: a donor at least 70 years old with lung adenocarcinoma. Each CDR3 is given with its conserved first and last residue. The order of the fields is V gene, J gene, clone size, CDR3 protein. Only some rows state a clone size, as once, few, many or a class for expanded clones.

>TRBV14|TRBJ1-1|-
CASSQGGRIAFF
>TRBV7-9|TRBJ2-1|-
CASSPAGLAGVPYNEQFF
>TRBV5-1|TRBJ2-5|-
CASSLAGGIETQYF
>TRBV30|TRBJ1-1|-
CAWSIRTGTEAFF
>TRBV30|TRBJ1-1|-
CAWNGGGSTEAFF
>TRBV20-1|TRBJ1-1|-
CSARVRLGAFF
>TRBV7-3|TRBJ1-1|-
CASSSQGGTEAFF
>TRBV10-3|TRBJ2-1|-
CAISESDYGQFF
>TRBV27|TRBJ2-1|-
CASSKRTSGTVEQFF
>TRBV28|TRBJ2-1|-
CASRLREIYNEQFF
>TRBV6-5|TRBJ1-2|-
CASSYSSRQGNDGYTF
>TRBV5-6|TRBJ1-4|-
CASSLLNEKLFF
>TRBV6-6|TRBJ2-7|once
CATITHGRFSYEQYF
>TRBV7-6|TRBJ2-1|-
CASSFESGLADIYNEQFF
>TRBV5-6|TRBJ1-2|-
CASSLYLQGRGGYTF
>TRBV6-5|TRBJ2-5|large
CASSYPEREGEETQYF
>TRBV9|TRBJ1-1|-
CASSGTGRVSTEAFF
>TRBV7-7|TRBJ2-1|-
CASSWRLAGYNEQFF
>TRBV4-1|TRBJ2-1|-
CASRRTPAIYNEQFF
>TRBV5-1|TRBJ1-1|once
CASRQRDSLSGAFF
>TRBV4-1|TRBJ1-1|-
CASSREGLNTEAFF
>TRBV7-2|TRBJ1-1|-
CASSFRRNAGQWTEAFF
>TRBV6-7|TRBJ2-1|-
CASRQTGRNEQFF
>TRBV10-3|TRBJ1-2|once
CAISESTGSGYGYTF
>TRBV7-2|TRBJ2-3|once
CASSLYGFTDTQYF
>TRBV10-3|TRBJ2-5|-
CAISGNRGRQETQYF
>TRBV5-6|TRBJ2-5|few
CASSPGMEETQYF
>TRBV7-2|TRBJ2-7|-
CASSSYYEQYF
>TRBV6-6|TRBJ1-1|-
CASSSAAREAFF
>TRBV7-2|TRBJ2-6|-
CASSRSGMDGGANVLTF
>TRBV5-1|TRBJ2-5|-
CASSPGQNKETQYF
>TRBV4-2|TRBJ1-1|-
CASSQTGEGATEAFF
>TRBV10-2|TRBJ1-5|-
CASSEPPGNSNQPQHF
>TRBV2|TRBJ1-4|-
CASRGDSLNEKLFF
>TRBV11-1|TRBJ2-1|-
CASSLDGVYNEQFF
>TRBV9|TRBJ2-5|-
CASSVGGAGGQETQYF
>TRBV6-1|TRBJ2-7|-
CASSDVRASEQYF
>TRBV7-9|TRBJ1-3|-
CASRKEGGLSSGNTIYF
>TRBV2|TRBJ2-7|-
CVSGADRDYEQYF
>TRBV5-1|TRBJ1-2|-
CASSLDKISGYTF
>TRBV6-5|TRBJ2-5|-
CASSPGGAQETQYF
>TRBV9|TRBJ1-3|-
CASSVVGAGNTIYF